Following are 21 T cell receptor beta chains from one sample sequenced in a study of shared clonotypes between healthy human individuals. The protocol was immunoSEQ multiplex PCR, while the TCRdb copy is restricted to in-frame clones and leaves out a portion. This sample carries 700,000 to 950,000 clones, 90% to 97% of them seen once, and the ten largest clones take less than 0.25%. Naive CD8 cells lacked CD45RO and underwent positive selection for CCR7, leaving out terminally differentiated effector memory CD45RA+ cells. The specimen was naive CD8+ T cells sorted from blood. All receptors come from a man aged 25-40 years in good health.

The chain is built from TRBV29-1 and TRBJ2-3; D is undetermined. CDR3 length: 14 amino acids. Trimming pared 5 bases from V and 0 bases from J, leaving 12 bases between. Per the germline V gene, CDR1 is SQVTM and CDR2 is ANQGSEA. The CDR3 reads CSVSGLPSTDTQYF. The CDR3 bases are TGCAGCGTTTCCGGATTACCTAGCACAGATACGCAGTATTTT.

DNA of the CDR3: TGTGCCAGCAGCTTGTCTTGGGGGGGCGAGCAGTACTTC. Translated: CASSLSWGGEQYF. V gene TRBV5-5 combines with J gene TRBJ2-7; 7 nucleotides line up with TRBD2. Germline CDR1 reads SGHKS; CDR2 reads YYEKEE (reference sequence). This CDR3 contains 13 residues. Trimming took 1 base from V and 6 from J; bases not matched to a gene: 4.

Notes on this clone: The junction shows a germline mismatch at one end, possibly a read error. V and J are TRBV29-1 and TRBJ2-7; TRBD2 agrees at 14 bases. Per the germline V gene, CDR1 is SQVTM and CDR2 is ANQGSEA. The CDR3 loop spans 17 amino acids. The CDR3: CSVMGLAGVGTSDEQYF. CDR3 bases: TGCAGCGTGATGGGACTAGCGGGAGTGGGGACCTCCGACGAGCAGTACTTC.

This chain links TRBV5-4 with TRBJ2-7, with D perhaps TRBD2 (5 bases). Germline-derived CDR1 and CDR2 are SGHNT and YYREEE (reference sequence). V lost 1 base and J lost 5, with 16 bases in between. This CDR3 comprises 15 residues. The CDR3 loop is CASSLRGTEYDEQYF. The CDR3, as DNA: TGTGCCAGCAGCTTGCGGGGAACGGAATACGACGAGCAGTACTTC.

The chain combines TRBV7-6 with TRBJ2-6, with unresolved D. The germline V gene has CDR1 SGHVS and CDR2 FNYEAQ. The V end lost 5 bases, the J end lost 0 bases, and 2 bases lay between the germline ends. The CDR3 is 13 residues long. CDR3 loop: CASSRSGANVLTF. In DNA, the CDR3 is TGTGCCAGCAGCCGCTCTGGGGCCAACGTCCTGACTTTC. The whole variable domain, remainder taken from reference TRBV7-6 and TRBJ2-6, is GAGVSQSPRYKVTKRGQDVALRCDPISGHVSLYWYRQALGQGPEFLTYFNYEAQQDKSGLPNDRFSAERPEGSISTLTIQRTEQRDSAMYRCASSRSGANVLTFGAGSRLTVL.

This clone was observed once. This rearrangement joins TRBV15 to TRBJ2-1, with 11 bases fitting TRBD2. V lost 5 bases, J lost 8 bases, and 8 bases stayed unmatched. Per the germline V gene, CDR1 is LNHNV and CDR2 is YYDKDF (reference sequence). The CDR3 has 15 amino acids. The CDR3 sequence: CATSRIAGGNDEQFF. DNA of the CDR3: TGTGCCACCAGCCGGATAGCGGGAGGGAACGATGAGCAGTTCTTC.

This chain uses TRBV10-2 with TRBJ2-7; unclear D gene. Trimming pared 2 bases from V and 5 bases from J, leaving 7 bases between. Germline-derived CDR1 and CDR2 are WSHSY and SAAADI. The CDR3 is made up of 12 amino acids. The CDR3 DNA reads TGCGCCAGCAGTGAGATTTGGGACGAGCAGTACTTC. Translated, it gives CASSEIWDEQYF.

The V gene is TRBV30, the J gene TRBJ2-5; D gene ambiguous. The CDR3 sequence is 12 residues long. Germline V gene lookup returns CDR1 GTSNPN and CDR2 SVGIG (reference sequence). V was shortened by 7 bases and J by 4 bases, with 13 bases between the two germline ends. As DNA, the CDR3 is TGTGCCTCTGACTGGGCCGCAGAGACCCAGTACTTC. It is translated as CASDWAAETQYF. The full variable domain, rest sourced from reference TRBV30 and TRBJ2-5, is SQTIHQWPATLVQPVGSPLSLECTVEGTSNPNLYWYRQAAGRGLQLLFYSVGIGQISSEVPQNLSASRPQDRQFILSSKKLLLSDSGFYLCASDWAAETQYFGPGTRLLVL.

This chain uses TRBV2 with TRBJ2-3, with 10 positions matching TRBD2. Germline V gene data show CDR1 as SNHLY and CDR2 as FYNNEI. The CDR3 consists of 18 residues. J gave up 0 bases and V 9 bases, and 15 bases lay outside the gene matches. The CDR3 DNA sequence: TGTGCCAGTGGGCTTGAGGGGGGACTAGCGATTAGCACAGATACGCAGTATTTT. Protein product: CASGLEGGLAISTDTQYF.

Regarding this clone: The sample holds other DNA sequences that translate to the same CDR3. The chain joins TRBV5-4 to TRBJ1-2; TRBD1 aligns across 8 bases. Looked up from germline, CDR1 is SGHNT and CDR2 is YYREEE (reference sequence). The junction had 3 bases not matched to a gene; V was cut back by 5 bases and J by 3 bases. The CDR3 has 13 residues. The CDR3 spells CASSLQGDYGYTF. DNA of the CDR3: TGTGCCAGCAGTTTACAGGGGGACTATGGCTACACCTTC.

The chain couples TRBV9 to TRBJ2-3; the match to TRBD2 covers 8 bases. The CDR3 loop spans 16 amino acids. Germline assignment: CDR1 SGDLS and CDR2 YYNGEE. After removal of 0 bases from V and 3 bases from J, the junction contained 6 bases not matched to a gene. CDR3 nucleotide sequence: TGTGCCAGCAGCGTAGAGGCTAGCGGGTGGACAGATACGCAGTATTTT. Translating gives CASSVEASGWTDTQYF.

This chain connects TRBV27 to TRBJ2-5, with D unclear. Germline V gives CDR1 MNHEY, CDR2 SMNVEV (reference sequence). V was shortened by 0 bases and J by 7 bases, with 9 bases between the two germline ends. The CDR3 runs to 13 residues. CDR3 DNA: TGTGCCAGCAGTTTATCGAAGGGCGGGACCCAGTACTTC. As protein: CASSLSKGGTQYF.

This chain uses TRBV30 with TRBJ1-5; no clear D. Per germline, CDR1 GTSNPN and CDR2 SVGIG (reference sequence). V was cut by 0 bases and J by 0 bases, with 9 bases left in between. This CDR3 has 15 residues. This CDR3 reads CAWSVGEFSNQPQHF. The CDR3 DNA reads TGTGCCTGGAGTGTCGGGGAATTTAGCAATCAGCCCCAGCATTTT.

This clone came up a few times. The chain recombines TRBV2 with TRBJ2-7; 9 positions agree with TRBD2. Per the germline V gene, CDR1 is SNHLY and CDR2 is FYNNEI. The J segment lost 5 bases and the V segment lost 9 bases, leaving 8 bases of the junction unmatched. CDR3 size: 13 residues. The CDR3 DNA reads TGTGCCAGGGATAGCGGGAGTTCCCACGAGCAGTACTTC. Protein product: CARDSGSSHEQYF.

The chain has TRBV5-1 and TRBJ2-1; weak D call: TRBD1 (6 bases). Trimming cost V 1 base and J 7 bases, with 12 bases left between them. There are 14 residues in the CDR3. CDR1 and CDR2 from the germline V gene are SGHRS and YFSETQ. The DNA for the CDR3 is TGCGCCAGCAGCTTGACCTTCAGGGGTAATGAGCAGTTCTTC. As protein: CASSLTFRGNEQFF.

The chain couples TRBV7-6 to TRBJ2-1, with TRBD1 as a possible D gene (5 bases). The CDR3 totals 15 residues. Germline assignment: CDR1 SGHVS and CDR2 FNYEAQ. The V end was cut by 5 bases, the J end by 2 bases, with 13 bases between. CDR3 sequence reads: CASSPIGAAYNEQFF. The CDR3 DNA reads TGTGCCAGCAGCCCGATAGGGGCAGCCTACAATGAGCAGTTCTTC.

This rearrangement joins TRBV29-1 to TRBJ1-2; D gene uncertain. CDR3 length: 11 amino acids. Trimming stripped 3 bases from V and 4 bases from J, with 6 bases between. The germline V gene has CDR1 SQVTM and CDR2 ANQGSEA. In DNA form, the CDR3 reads TGCAGCGTTGACCTTGGCTATGGCTACACCTTC. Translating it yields CSVDLGYGYTF.

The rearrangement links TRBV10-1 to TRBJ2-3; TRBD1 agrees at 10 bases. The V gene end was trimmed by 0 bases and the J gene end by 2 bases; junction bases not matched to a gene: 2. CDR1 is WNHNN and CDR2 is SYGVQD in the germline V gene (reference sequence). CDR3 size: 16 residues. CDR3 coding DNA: TGCGCCAGCAGTGAGTCGGGGACAGGGGCCACAGATACGCAGTATTTT. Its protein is CASSESGTGATDTQYF.

The CDR3: CASSPGRSSYEQYF. In DNA form, the CDR3 reads TGCGCCAGCAGCCCTGGCAGGAGCTCCTACGAGCAGTACTTC. The rearrangement uses TRBV4-1 and TRBJ2-7; D unresolved. Germline-derived CDR1 and CDR2 are MGHRA and YSYEKL. Trimming took 4 bases from V and 0 from J, leaving 10 bases between them. CDR3 length: 14 residues.

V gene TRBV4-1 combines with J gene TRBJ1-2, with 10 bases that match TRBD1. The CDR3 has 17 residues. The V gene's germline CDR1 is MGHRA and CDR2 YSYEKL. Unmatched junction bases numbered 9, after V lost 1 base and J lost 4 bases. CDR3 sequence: CASSQATGGAGSYGYTF. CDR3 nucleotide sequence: TGCGCCAGCAGCCAAGCGACAGGGGGCGCAGGTAGCTATGGCTACACCTTC.

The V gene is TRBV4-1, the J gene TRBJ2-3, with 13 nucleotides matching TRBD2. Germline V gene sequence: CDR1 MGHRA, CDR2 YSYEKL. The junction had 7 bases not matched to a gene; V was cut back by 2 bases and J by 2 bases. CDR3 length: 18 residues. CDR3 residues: CASSQILTSGRVTDTQYF. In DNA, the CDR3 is TGCGCCAGCAGCCAAATACTAACTAGCGGGAGGGTCACAGATACGCAGTATTTT.